This T cell receptor (beta chain) was recovered during a study of long-term antiretroviral therapy in people with HIV. Study background: About a decade before 2015, the earliest samples were taken when ART was typically delayed.

Assay version v3.0 of immunoSEQ was used, and it was run at survey level. Libraries were prepared by immunoSEQ multiplex PCR; TCRdb keeps only in-frame clonotypes and omits some of them. The table shows 25,000 to 35,000 clones, with approximately 93% occurring only once. Trimming took off 6 bases at V and 4 bases at J, with 14 bases between the two ends. The CDR3 spans 14 residues. CDR1 is SNHLY, CDR2 FYNNEI, per germline. Donors each had at least one pre-ART PBMC sample and at least two post-ART ones. Whole-study findings and limits: The study collected no data on ART adherence, viral resistance or therapy changes. Controls showed broader CDR3 length ranges than did the HIV repertoires.

A word on this clone: What it binds is unknown.

Sequenced material: unsorted PBMCs, taken 3.1 years after starting antiretroviral therapy. The V gene is TRBV2, the J gene TRBJ2-3; TRBD1 or TRBD2 may be the D gene (5 bases each). The receptor was derived from a man aged 18 to 30 with HIV. CDR3 sequence (DNA): TGTGCCAGCAGGGAGAGGGGCGGTGCAGATACGCAGTATTTT. It codes for CASRERGGADTQYF.